The clone carrying this T cell receptor beta chain appeared many times. The target antigen is unknown. This entry comes from a study of regulatory T cells in long-lasting Graves disease. This sample's time point: newly diagnosed GD, antithyroid drugs for less than 3 months. PBMCs provided the RNA from which the TCR library was made. Libraries of TCR beta came from iRepertoire HTBI primers plus Arm-PCR of CDR3 regions. How the authors handled the data: The samples yielded roughly 60 TRBV and 14 to 15 TRBJ segments. One entry per CDR3 protein, called by TCRdb with MiXCR from the multiplex PCR reads. The V and J calls were determined by TCRdb, not by the authors. The data contain under 450,000 distinct CDR3 sequences, 15% to 20% of them singletons. Study-level points and caveats: Since the sample size was small, accuracy may have been reduced.

The same sample was also studied in work on T cells in Graves' hyperthyroidism and ophthalmopathy.

The sequencing here drew on peripheral blood mononuclear cells (PBMCs), taken at new diagnosis, from a patient treated with antithyroid drugs. This TCR was recovered from a woman aged 18-29 years with Graves disease.

CDR3 sequence (DNA): TGTGCCAGCAGAAGGGAAGGAATCCGTGAAGCTTTCTTT. Amino acid sequence: CASRREGIREAFF. The chain employs TRBV6-1 and TRBJ1-1; D unclear. V was pared by 6 bases and J by 7 bases, with 15 bases between. The V gene's germline CDR1 is MNHNS and CDR2 SASEGT. This CDR3 has 13 amino acids.